Below are 32 T cell receptor beta chains sequenced from a single sample in a study of blood T cell repertoires in COVID-19 (dated by TCRdb to about 2020). Libraries were constructed by the immunoSEQ multiplex PCR assay. The immuneACCESS repertoire file appears here via TCRdb, limited to in-frame rearrangements. These files lack a portion of the clones; in checked studies, under half of the deficit traces to unresolved V genes, and the cause of the others is not known. For this sample there are about 63,000 clones; around 80% appear just once. Roughly 6% of the sample is held by the ten biggest clonotypes. Sample: peripheral blood. The receptors here all came from a human donor in a cohort sampled during active COVID-19.

The chain recombines TRBV5-1 with TRBJ1-1; the match to TRBD1 covers 8 bases. The germline V gene has CDR1 SGHRS and CDR2 YFSETQ. After removal of 3 bases from V and 4 bases from J, the junction contained 2 bases not matched to a gene. This CDR3 contains 13 residues. The DNA of the CDR3 is TGCGCCAGCAGCTGGACAGGGATCACTGAAGCTTTCTTT. Translating it yields CASSWTGITEAFF.

The rearrangement joins TRBV7-3 to TRBJ2-1; D ambiguous. Germline V gives CDR1 SGHTA, CDR2 FQGTGA. CDR3 length: 12 residues. V dropped 5 bases and J dropped 9 bases, with 11 bases sitting between them. In DNA, the CDR3 is TGTGCCAGCAGCCCACCCGGTGGTGAGCAGTTCTTC. As protein: CASSPPGGEQFF.

The rearrangement joins TRBV19 to TRBJ1-4, with D maybe TRBD1 (5 bases). V lost 9 bases and J 8 bases, leaving 13 bases between the germline ends. Germline V gene data show CDR1 as LNHDA and CDR2 as SQIVND (reference sequence). The CDR3 runs to 12 residues. The CDR3 sequence: CASRDGPEKLFF. The CDR3 bases are TGTGCCAGCAGGGATGGACCCGAAAAACTGTTTTTT.

This clone appeared once. This chain uses TRBV5-1 with TRBJ2-5; the D is unclear. The V end lost 3 bases, the J end lost 5 bases, and 17 bases lay between the germline ends. CDR1 SGHRS and CDR2 YFSETQ come from the germline V gene. The CDR3 is 15 amino acids. The chain's CDR3 is CASSSLAGHGETQYF. The CDR3 DNA reads TGCGCCAGCAGCTCGCTGGCTGGCCACGGGGAGACCCAGTACTTC.

CDR3 bases: TGTGCCAGCACCCTGACAGGACAAGCCGGAAACACCATATATTTT. Amino acids: CASTLTGQAGNTIYF. V and J are TRBV2 and TRBJ1-3; possibly TRBD1 for D (6 bases). CDR1 and CDR2 from the germline V gene are SNHLY and FYNNEI. V was pared by 7 bases and J by 4 bases, with 17 bases between. CDR3 length: 15 amino acids.

The chain is built from TRBV10-3 and TRBJ1-6; D is unresolved. With 2 bases removed from V and 10 bases from J, the gap between germline ends came to 12 bases. The germline V gene has CDR1 ENHRY and CDR2 SYGVKD. This CDR3 has 14 residues. The CDR3 sequence: CAISEDPTGSPLHF. The CDR3 region has the DNA TGTGCCATCAGTGAGGACCCAACGGGATCACCCCTCCACTTT.

The chain combines TRBV5-1 with TRBJ2-1, with D possibly TRBD1 on 6 matching bases. Germline V gene lookup returns CDR1 SGHRS and CDR2 YFSETQ. V gave up 6 bases and J gave up 3 bases, with 16 bases separating them. The CDR3 length is 15 residues. CDR3 in amino acids: CASTIKMDSYNEQFF. The CDR3 coding sequence is TGCGCCAGCACCATTAAGATGGACAGCTACAATGAGCAGTTCTTC.

The V and J genes are TRBV4-2 and TRBJ2-7; 8 positions match TRBD2. The CDR3 is made up of 15 amino acids. Germline V gives CDR1 LGHNA, CDR2 YNFKEQ. With V trimmed by 0 bases and J by 7 bases, 8 bases remained unmatched. The DNA of the CDR3 is TGTGCCAGCAGCCAAGAAACGGGAGGGAGGGGAGAGCAGTACTTC. It is translated as CASSQETGGRGEQYF.

V is TRBV19 and J is TRBJ1-1; the D is unclear. The CDR3 extends over 16 amino acids. V was trimmed by 4 bases and J by 1 base, leaving 16 bases between them. In germline, CDR1 is LNHDA, CDR2 SQIVND (reference sequence). CDR3: CASSSQQTRKNTEAFF. DNA of the CDR3: TGTGCCAGTAGTAGCCAACAGACCCGTAAGAACACTGAAGCTTTCTTT.

This chain connects TRBV10-1 to TRBJ2-3, with 7 bases fitting TRBD2. The CDR3 runs 14 residues. Trimming removed 3 bases from V and 5 bases from J; junction bases left unmatched: 5. The germline V gene has CDR1 WNHNN and CDR2 SYGVQD (reference sequence). CDR3 region: CASSENGGKDTQYF. For the CDR3, the DNA is TGCGCCAGCAGTGAAAACGGGGGGAAAGATACGCAGTATTTT.

This rearrangement joins TRBV5-6 to TRBJ1-2; D is unclear. CDR3 length: 12 residues. Germline CDR1 SGHDT, CDR2 YYEEEE. V was trimmed by 10 bases and J by 8 bases, leaving 18 bases between them. This CDR3 is CAGGRGMEGYTF. CDR3 bases: TGTGCCGGAGGCCGAGGCATGGAGGGCTACACCTTC.

The rearrangement joins TRBV19 to TRBJ1-3, with D maybe TRBD1 (5 bases). The V gene's germline CDR1 is LNHDA and CDR2 SQIVND (reference sequence). CDR3 size: 16 residues. The V gene lost 5 bases and the J gene lost 9 bases, with 23 bases spanning the gap. The CDR3 DNA reads TGTGCCAGTAGTCCGGGACTATCCTCTTGGAGTGGCACCATATATTTT. Its translation: CASSPGLSSWSGTIYF. The full variable domain, completed using reference TRBV19 and TRBJ1-3, is DGGITQSPKYLFRKEGQNVTLSCEQNLNHDAMYWYRQDPGQGLRLIYYSQIVNDFQKGDIAEGYSVSREKKESFPLTVTSAQKNPTAFYLCASSPGLSSWSGTIYFGEGSWLTVV.

The chain has TRBV30 and TRBJ1-2; D possibly corresponds to TRBD1 (5 bases). The V gene lost 3 bases and the J gene lost 8 bases, with 16 bases spanning the gap. From germline, CDR1 is GTSNPN and CDR2 SVGIG (reference sequence). The CDR3 contains 13 residues. The CDR3 region has the DNA TGTGCCTGGAGAGCCTCCGGGGGGAACGGCTACACCTTC. Residues: CAWRASGGNGYTF.

This chain connects TRBV9 to TRBJ2-2; the D is unclear. CDR1 and CDR2 from the germline V gene are SGDLS and YYNGEE. The CDR3 length is 14 residues. V lost 0 bases to trimming and J lost 9 bases, with 12 bases between them. As DNA, the CDR3 is TGTGCCAGCAGCGTAGCGCTAGACGGTAGGGAGCTGTTTTTT. It translates to CASSVALDGRELFF.

V and J are TRBV24-1 and TRBJ1-5; 8 bases are shared with TRBD1. CDR3 length: 13 residues. The V and J ends lost 6 bases and 6 bases, in that order; junction bases with no gene match: 3. Germline-derived CDR1 and CDR2 are KGHDR and SFDVKD. The CDR3, as DNA: TGTGCCACCAGTTCAGGGGGCTCTCAGCCCCAGCATTTT. Translation gives CATSSGGSQPQHF.

This rearrangement joins TRBV5-6 to TRBJ2-4; weak D call: TRBD2 (5 bases). Trimming pared 1 base from V and 3 bases from J, leaving 14 bases between. This CDR3 comprises 16 residues. Germline assignment: CDR1 SGHDT and CDR2 YYEEEE. CDR3 residues: CASSLNGEFSKNIQYF. Written as DNA, the CDR3 is TGTGCCAGCAGCTTGAATGGGGAGTTTAGCAAAAACATTCAGTACTTC.

This sequence joins TRBV6-2 or TRBV6-3 and TRBJ1-2, with D possibly TRBD1 on 6 matching bases. Looked up from germline, CDR1 is MNHEY and CDR2 is SVGEGT. The CDR3 extends over 14 amino acids. Trimming cost V 4 bases and J 4 bases, with 13 bases left between them. The CDR3 DNA reads as TGTGCCAGCAGTTTCCCCGGGACATTCTATGGCTACACCTTC. Translating gives CASSFPGTFYGYTF.

The J gene is TRBJ1-4, the V gene TRBV10-1; the match to TRBD1 covers 8 bases. The CDR3 consists of 15 residues. Germline V CDR1 and CDR2: WNHNN, SYGVQD (reference sequence). J lost 8 bases, V lost 0 bases, and 5 bases had no gene match. CDR3 amino acids: CASSESGTGEEKLFF. The CDR3 nucleotides are TGCGCCAGCAGTGAGTCGGGGACAGGTGAAGAAAAACTGTTTTTT.

V and J are TRBV5-1 and TRBJ2-1; no clear D. The germline V gene encodes CDR1 SGHRS and CDR2 YFSETQ. The CDR3 contains 14 residues. V was shortened by 0 bases and J by 4 bases, with 8 bases between the two germline ends. DNA of the CDR3: TGCGCCAGCAGCTTGGCGACTGATTACAATGAGCAGTTCTTC. Translating gives CASSLATDYNEQFF. Drawing the rest from reference TRBV5-1 and TRBJ2-1, the complete variable domain is KAGVTQTPRYLIKTRGQQVTLSCSPISGHRSVSWYQQTPGQGLQFLFEYFSETQRNKGNFPGRFSGRQFSNSRSEMNVSTLELGDSALYLCASSLATDYNEQFFGPGTRLTVL.

The rearrangement uses TRBV29-1 and TRBJ2-3; 8 positions agree with TRBD2. J gave up 2 bases and V 1 base, and 5 bases lay outside the gene matches. The germline CDR1 and CDR2 sequences are SQVTM and ANQGSEA. CDR3 length: 15 residues. In DNA form, the CDR3 reads TGCAGCGTTGAAGGGTCGGGGGGGCTCACAGATACGCAGTATTTT. Translated: CSVEGSGGLTDTQYF.

This sequence joins TRBV9 and TRBJ2-3; D is unclear. Trimming took 4 bases from V and 5 from J, leaving 11 bases between them. CDR1 and CDR2 from the germline V gene are SGDLS and YYNGEE. The CDR3 length is 13 residues. The CDR3 sequence: CASSPAVGDTQYF. As DNA, the CDR3 is TGTGCCAGCAGCCCTGCGGTAGGAGATACGCAGTATTTT. Variable domain in full (rest from reference TRBV9 and TRBJ2-3): DSGVTQTPKHLITATGQRVTLRCSPRSGDLSVYWYQQSLDQGLQFLIQYYNGEERAKGNILERFSAQQFPDLHSELNLSSLELGDSALYFCASSPAVGDTQYFGPGTRLTVL.

This clone was detected a few times. The gene calls are TRBV11-2 and TRBJ1-3; a possible D gene is TRBD1 (6 bases). Trimming pared 3 bases from V and 0 bases from J, leaving 9 bases between. Germline CDR1 reads SGHAT; CDR2 reads FQNNGV. The CDR3 has 15 residues. The CDR3 DNA reads TGTGCCAGCAGCTTGGACAGTCTCTCTGGAAACACCATATATTTT. As protein: CASSLDSLSGNTIYF.

The CDR3 region is CASRQGQSNSPLHF. The CDR3 nucleotides are TGCGCCAGCAGACAAGGACAGAGTAATTCACCCCTCCACTTT. This sequence joins TRBV5-1 and TRBJ1-6; D perhaps matches TRBD1 (6 bases). CDR1 SGHRS and CDR2 YFSETQ come from the germline V gene. The CDR3 is 14 residues long. The V and J ends lost 5 bases and 6 bases respectively, with 12 bases between them. Full variable domain (remainder filled in from reference TRBV5-1 and TRBJ1-6): KAGVTQTPRYLIKTRGQQVTLSCSPISGHRSVSWYQQTPGQGLQFLFEYFSETQRNKGNFPGRFSGRQFSNSRSEMNVSTLELGDSALYLCASRQGQSNSPLHFGNGTRLTVT.

This chain uses TRBV5-1 with TRBJ1-1, with D maybe TRBD1 (5 bases). Germline CDR1 is SGHRS and CDR2 is YFSETQ. This CDR3 is built from 12 residues. V gave up 0 bases and J gave up 11 bases, with 11 bases separating them. The CDR3 sequence is CASSLEQGPAFF. In nucleotides, the CDR3 is TGCGCCAGCAGCTTGGAGCAGGGTCCCGCTTTCTTT.

The gene calls are TRBV6-5 and TRBJ1-2; D call uncertain. Germline CDR1 and CDR2: MNHEY and SVGAGI. V was trimmed by 0 bases and J by 3 bases, leaving 14 bases between them. This CDR3 has 16 amino acids. CDR3 in DNA: TGTGCCAGCAGTTACTCGGTCAACGGGGTTTACTATGGCTACACCTTC. Amino acids: CASSYSVNGVYYGYTF.

The chain recombines TRBV5-1 with TRBJ2-5; TRBD2 matches 8 bases. The CDR3 is 15 amino acids. With V trimmed by 5 bases and J by 5 bases, 11 bases remained unmatched. The germline V gene encodes CDR1 SGHRS and CDR2 YFSETQ. DNA of the CDR3: TGCGCCAGCAGTAGGGGAGCGGGAGTGATGGAGACCCAGTACTTC. This codes for CASSRGAGVMETQYF.

The chain uses TRBV18 and TRBJ2-7; 13 positions agree with TRBD2. Unmatched junction bases numbered 6, after V lost 5 bases and J lost 2 bases. The germline CDR1 and CDR2 sequences are KGHSH and LQKENI. This CDR3 is 16 amino acids long. This CDR3 reads CASSRTSGGGPYEQYF. DNA of the CDR3: TGTGCCAGCTCAAGGACTAGCGGGGGAGGGCCCTACGAGCAGTACTTC.

This chain uses TRBV9 with TRBJ2-1, with D perhaps TRBD1 (5 bases). CDR3 length: 12 residues. Trimming cost V 3 bases and J 8 bases, with 9 bases left between them. Germline V gives CDR1 SGDLS, CDR2 YYNGEE. DNA for the CDR3: TGTGCCAGCAGCGCCAGGGATGATGAGCAGTTCTTC. Translation gives CASSARDDEQFF.

V and J are TRBV21-1 and TRBJ1-1. TRBV21-1 is a pseudogene locus. CDR3 length equals 13 residues. In DNA, the CDR3 is TGTGCCAGCCTGGGCGCGGGCAACACTGAAGCTTTCTTT. It encodes CASLGAGNTEAFF.

The V gene is TRBV5-1, the J gene TRBJ2-5, with D tentatively TRBD1 (8 bases). V was clipped by 0 bases and J by 4 bases, with 16 bases between them. Germline CDR1 reads SGHRS; CDR2 reads YFSETQ. CDR3 length: 16 residues. The CDR3, as DNA: TGCGCCAGCAGCTTGGCACGACAGGGGAGGGGAGAGACCCAGTACTTC. Its translation: CASSLARQGRGETQYF.

This clone has only a few counts. This chain links TRBV10-1 with TRBJ2-6; D remains unclear. The germline V gene encodes CDR1 WNHNN and CDR2 SYGVQD (reference sequence). The CDR3 has 14 amino acids. V lost 8 bases and J 3 bases, leaving 11 bases between the germline ends. CDR3 DNA: TGCGCCAGCTTTCCGGTTTATGGGGCCAACGTCCTGACTTTC. Translation: CASFPVYGANVLTF.

This chain uses TRBV5-3 with TRBJ1-5, with D tentatively TRBD1 (6 bases). TRBV5-3 is an ORF, and what it does is uncertain. The V and J ends lost 10 bases and 3 bases respectively, with 23 bases between them. The CDR3 is made up of 16 amino acids. As DNA, the CDR3 is TGTGCCTTCAGGGGTCCGCCCCAGTCCTCCAATCAGCCCCAGCATTTT. Protein sequence: CAFRGPPQSSNQPQHF.